The T cell receptor (beta chain) under discussion was sequenced for a study of blood T cells in healthy people across ages. The CDR3 covers 14 residues. Per germline, CDR1 MNHEY and CDR2 SMNVEV (reference sequence). As regards this clonotype: Its antigen is undetermined. The junction does not match germline at one end; this may be a read error.

The study, taken as a whole, reports: Unsorted PBMC input precluded a conclusive naive versus antigen-experienced comparison.

Primers used in a second PCR of roughly 6 to 12 cycles were a sample-barcoded 5' primer and a J-beta primer mix. TCRdb recomputed calls from the 5' RACE reads with MiXCR, one row per CDR3 protein. The table has some 710,000 distinct CDR3 sequences, over 20% seen once. This chain links TRBV27 with TRBJ2-3; 8 bases map to TRBD2. The source material was blood. The TCR was taken from a man in his 70s in good health. The CDR3 protein is CASSLGSGRDMQYF. CDR3 nucleotides: TGTGCCAGCAGTTTAGGCTCCGGGAGGGATATGCAGTATTTT.